This T cell receptor (beta chain) is from a study of T-cell memory formation after mild COVID-19. The CDR3 is 16 residues long. Trimming left V 0 bases short and J 0 bases short, with 9 bases between. Germline V gene data show CDR1 as SGHTA and CDR2 as FQGNSA. At least ten counts were recorded for this clonotype. TCRdb reprocessed the 5' RACE reads via MiXCR and lists one record per CDR3 protein. The data hold about 350,000 distinct CDR3 sequences, with around 15% observed a single time. The chain recombines TRBV7-2 with TRBJ2-1, with D perhaps TRBD2 (6 bases). Sequencing was carried out using PBMCs or a T cell subset sorted from them (not recorded which). The sequence derives from a man between 18 and 29 years old who had mild COVID-19 (a few samples of this study predate the infection). Cell type and time point are not known. CDR3 residues: CASSLAGAGSYNEQFF. CDR3 coding DNA: TGTGCCAGCAGCTTAGCCGGAGCGGGCTCCTACAATGAGCAGTTCTTC.